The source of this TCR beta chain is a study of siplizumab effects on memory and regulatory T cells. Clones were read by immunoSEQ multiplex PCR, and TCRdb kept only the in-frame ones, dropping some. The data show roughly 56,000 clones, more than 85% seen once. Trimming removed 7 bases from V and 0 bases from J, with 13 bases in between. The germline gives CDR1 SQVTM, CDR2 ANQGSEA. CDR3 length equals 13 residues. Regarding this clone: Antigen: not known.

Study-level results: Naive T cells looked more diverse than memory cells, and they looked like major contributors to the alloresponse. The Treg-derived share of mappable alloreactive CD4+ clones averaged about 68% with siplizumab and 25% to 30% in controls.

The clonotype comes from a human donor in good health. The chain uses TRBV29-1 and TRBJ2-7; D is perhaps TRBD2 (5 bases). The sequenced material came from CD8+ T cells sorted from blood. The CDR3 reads CSGGSGNSYEQYF. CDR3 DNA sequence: TGCAGCGGGGGAAGCGGAAACTCCTACGAGCAGTACTTC.